This T cell receptor beta chain was retrieved from a study of cytomegalovirus exposure and HLA in healthy donors. General study results and limits: The presence/absence work took it that sequencing depth was about the same across donors. One variant, a missense change in DCLRE1C, was linked in a later analysis to TCR beta V- and J-gene trimming.

Every donor was a healthy person donating bone marrow. Germline assignment: CDR1 SGHTA and CDR2 FQGNSA. The CDR3 has 15 residues. V was pared by 5 bases and J by 0 bases, with 4 bases of the junction left unmatched. Primers: 60 Vbeta forward and 13 Jbeta reverse. Original analysis: An analysis performed later counted about 80 million unique TCR beta chains (roughly 11 million of them shared). Clones were sequenced by immunoSEQ multiplex PCR, and TCRdb holds only the in-frame ones, with some missing. Clonal size and the V and J genes are those of that table, whereas D and trimming came from the DNA. This table holds 90,000 to 150,000 clones, around 79% found once. Note on this clone: Its antigen remains unidentified.

Sequencing used PBMCs. The clonotype originates from a woman aged 25 to 45 in good health and CMV-seropositive. The V call is TRBV7-2, the J call TRBJ2-3; 8 bases are a match to TRBD2. DNA of the CDR3: TGTGCCAGCAGCCGTAGCGGGACCAGCACAGATACGCAGTATTTT. As protein: CASSRSGTSTDTQYF. The complete variable domain, with remaining parts taken from reference TRBV7-2 and TRBJ2-3, reads GAGVSQSPSNKVTEKGKDVELRCDPISGHTALYWYRQSLGQGLEFLIYFQGNSAPDKSGLPSDRFSAERTGGSVSTLTIQRTQQEDSAVYLCASSRSGTSTDTQYFGPGTRLTVL.